These 28 T cell receptor beta chains share one sample of origin, sequenced in a study of glioma-infiltrating T cells after dendritic cell vaccination. Method: immunoSEQ multiplex PCR; TCRdb's copy keeps in-frame clones and lacks some. The sample holds 93,000 or so clones, 75% to 85% seen once. Material: blood, obtained before dendritic cell vaccination. These receptors were taken from a human donor with glioblastoma.

This chain joins TRBV7-2 and TRBJ2-7, with 8 bases identical to TRBD1. J lost 6 bases, V lost 6 bases, and 7 bases had no gene match. Per germline, CDR1 SGHTA and CDR2 FQGNSA. This CDR3 has 13 residues. CDR3 loop: CASRDQGAVEQYF. DNA for the CDR3: TGTGCCAGCAGAGACCAGGGGGCGGTCGAGCAGTACTTC. The entire variable domain, with the rest obtained from reference TRBV7-2 and TRBJ2-7, is as follows: GAGVSQSPSNKVTEKGKDVELRCDPISGHTALYWYRQSLGQGLEFLIYFQGNSAPDKSGLPSDRFSAERTGGSVSTLTIQRTQQEDSAVYLCASRDQGAVEQYFGPGTRLTVT.

In DNA, the CDR3 is TGCAGCGTTGATGGGACAGGCACCGGGGAGCTGTTTTTT. Translating it yields CSVDGTGTGELFF. The J gene is TRBJ2-2, the V gene TRBV29-1; 8 nucleotides line up with TRBD1. V lost 3 bases and J lost 4; bases outside the gene matches: 1. This CDR3 is built from 13 residues. Germline values: CDR1 SQVTM, CDR2 ANQGSEA.

Comment on this clone: Relative to the germline gene, one junction end is altered; a read error may explain this. This specimen includes other DNA sequences encoding the same CDR3. J is TRBJ1-1 and V is TRBV30, with 7 bases aligning to TRBD1. Germline CDR1 reads GTSNPN; CDR2 reads SVGIG (reference sequence). The CDR3 loop spans 16 amino acids. The CDR3 DNA is TGTGCCTGGATCGCGATAAGGGGGACAGCGAACACCGAAGCTTTCTTT. It is translated as CAWIAIRGTANTEAFF.

Points on this clone: Within the sample, other DNA sequences also encode this same CDR3. The chain joins TRBV19 to TRBJ1-2; no reliable D call. The CDR3 sequence is 13 residues long. Germline V gene data show CDR1 as LNHDA and CDR2 as SQIVND (reference sequence). Trimming pared 0 bases from V and 5 bases from J, leaving 7 bases between. CDR3: CASSIDRRYGYTF. CDR3 nucleotide sequence: TGTGCCAGTAGTATAGACCGGAGATATGGCTACACCTTC.

The rearrangement uses TRBV7-6 and TRBJ1-1, with D possibly TRBD1 on 5 matching bases. Germline V CDR1 and CDR2: SGHVS, FNYEAQ. V lost 5 bases and J 4 bases, leaving 17 bases between the germline ends. CDR3 length: 15 residues. The CDR3 coding sequence is TGTGCCAGCAGCCCCCTCTCAGGGCGGGGCACTGAAGCTTTCTTT. Amino acids: CASSPLSGRGTEAFF. The full variable domain, with the rest looked up from reference TRBV7-6 and TRBJ1-1, is GAGVSQSPRYKVTKRGQDVALRCDPISGHVSLYWYRQALGQGPEFLTYFNYEAQQDKSGLPNDRFSAERPEGSISTLTIQRTEQRDSAMYRCASSPLSGRGTEAFFGQGTRLTVV.

This clone showed up just once. The chain uses TRBV11-2 and TRBJ2-1; 10 positions match TRBD2. There are 12 residues in the CDR3. Unmatched junction bases numbered 1, after V lost 7 bases and J lost 7 bases. CDR1 SGHAT and CDR2 FQNNGV come from the germline V gene. CDR3 residues: CASKRGGNEQFF. For the CDR3, the DNA is TGTGCCAGCAAGCGGGGGGGGAATGAGCAGTTCTTC. The full variable domain, its missing parts supplied by reference TRBV11-2 and TRBJ2-1, is EAGVAQSPRYKIIEKRQSVAFWCNPISGHATLYWYQQILGQGPKLLIQFQNNGVVDDSQLPKDRFSAERLKGVDSTLKIQPAKLEDSAVYLCASKRGGNEQFFGPGTRLTVL.

The chain is built from TRBV5-1 and TRBJ1-1; TRBD1 matches 8 bases. The V segment lost 4 bases and the J segment 11 bases; nucleotides outside the gene matches: 16. This CDR3 region has 15 residues. In germline, CDR1 is SGHRS, CDR2 YFSETQ. The CDR3 nucleotides are TGCGCCAGCAGCCCGCGGACAGGGCCGGCCTCTAGGGCTTTCTTT. Protein product: CASSPRTGPASRAFF.

The chain recombines TRBV30 with TRBJ1-5, with TRBD1 matching over 7 bases. V dropped 5 bases and J dropped 5; count of bases not matched to a gene: 6. The germline gives CDR1 GTSNPN, CDR2 SVGIG (reference sequence). This CDR3 comprises 13 residues. The CDR3 bases are TGTGCCTGGGGACAGGAGGGTGATCAGCCCCAGCATTTT. It encodes CAWGQEGDQPQHF.

The chain is built from TRBV11-3 and TRBJ1-6, with a tentative D call TRBD1 (5 bases). Germline V gene sequence: CDR1 SGHNT, CDR2 YENEEA. The CDR3 extends over 15 amino acids. The germline V and J ends were trimmed by 0 bases and 8 bases, with 11 bases remaining between them. The CDR3 sequence is CASSLDGGSDSPLHF. CDR3 in DNA: TGTGCCAGCAGCTTAGACGGGGGTTCTGATTCACCCCTCCACTTT.

This chain uses TRBV29-1 with TRBJ2-2; 11 bases are a match to TRBD1. V shed 7 bases, J shed 3 bases, and the junction held 7 bases outside the gene matches. From germline, CDR1 is SQVTM and CDR2 ANQGSEA. The CDR3 runs to 15 residues. The CDR3 region is CSARDRGEDTGELFF. The CDR3 DNA follows: TGCAGCGCGAGGGACAGGGGGGAGGACACCGGGGAGCTGTTTTTT.

V and J are TRBV10-2 and TRBJ1-1; D is unresolved. This CDR3 spans 11 amino acids. CDR1 is WSHSY, CDR2 SAAADI, per germline. V lost 3 bases, J lost 5 bases, and 4 bases lay in between. The DNA for the CDR3 is TGCGCCAGCAGTGATCGGACTGAAGCTTTCTTT. This codes for CASSDRTEAFF.

In DNA form, the CDR3 reads TGTGCCAGCAGCGCTACTGGACAGGGAGGTGACTATGGCTACACCTTC. Translated: CASSATGQGGDYGYTF. The V and J genes are TRBV9 and TRBJ1-2; the match to TRBD1 covers 8 bases. Per germline, CDR1 SGDLS and CDR2 YYNGEE. V was pared by 3 bases and J by 3 bases, with 10 bases of the junction left unmatched. The CDR3 totals 16 residues.

V usage is TRBV7-8 and J usage is TRBJ1-1, with TRBD1 matching 9 bases. V trimming: 5 bases; J trimming: 4 bases; junction bases outside the gene matches: 11. The CDR3 contains 16 residues. CDR1 is SGHVS and CDR2 is FQNEAQ in the germline V gene. CDR3 loop: CASSPPPYRGPTEAFF. CDR3 nucleotide sequence: TGTGCCAGCAGCCCCCCCCCGTACAGGGGGCCCACTGAAGCTTTCTTT.

The gene calls are TRBV30 and TRBJ1-5, with D possibly TRBD1 on 5 matching bases. V shed 5 bases and J shed 6 bases, with 14 bases lying between them. The CDR3 runs to 13 residues. CDR1 GTSNPN and CDR2 SVGIG come from the germline V gene (reference sequence). The CDR3: CAWGEGRSQPQHF. CDR3 in DNA: TGTGCCTGGGGGGAGGGGCGGTCTCAGCCCCAGCATTTT. The full variable domain, completed using reference TRBV30 and TRBJ1-5, is SQTIHQWPATLVQPVGSPLSLECTVEGTSNPNLYWYRQAAGRGLQLLFYSVGIGQISSEVPQNLSASRPQDRQFILSSKKLLLSDSGFYLCAWGEGRSQPQHFGDGTRLSIL.

The V and J genes are TRBV6-5 and TRBJ1-6, with D unclear. The CDR3 is 13 residues long. The germline V gene has CDR1 MNHEY and CDR2 SVGAGI. The germline V and J ends were trimmed by 7 bases and 10 bases, with 14 bases remaining between them. CDR3 amino acids: CASMRGPGSPLHF. In DNA form, the CDR3 reads TGTGCCAGCATGAGAGGGCCCGGGTCACCCCTCCACTTT.

This clone was seen a single time. V is TRBV19 and J is TRBJ2-1; 13 bases match TRBD2. The CDR3 is 16 amino acids. After removal of 8 bases from V and 9 bases from J, the junction contained 13 bases not matched to a gene. Germline V gene data show CDR1 as LNHDA and CDR2 as SQIVND (reference sequence). The CDR3 coding sequence is TGTGCCAGTGAGTCGATCGGACTAGCGGGGGCAGGTGAGCAGTTCTTC. Residues: CASESIGLAGAGEQFF.

This clone was found once. The V and J genes are TRBV7-9 and TRBJ1-1; D possibly corresponds to TRBD1 (5 bases). Germline CDR1 and CDR2: SEHNR and FQNEAQ (reference sequence). The CDR3 sequence is 16 residues long. The V end was cut by 1 base, the J end by 1 base, with 13 bases between. CDR3 protein: CASSLGGAGENTEAFF. The CDR3 bases are TGTGCCAGCAGCTTAGGCGGGGCTGGGGAGAACACTGAAGCTTTCTTT.

This clone showed up just once. The CDR3 reads CASSYGGAQAYGYTF. In DNA, the CDR3 is TGTGCCAGCAGTTATGGGGGGGCACAGGCTTATGGCTACACCTTC. This rearrangement joins TRBV6-5 to TRBJ1-2; D may be TRBD1 (6 bases). CDR3 length equals 15 residues. Germline V gene lookup returns CDR1 MNHEY and CDR2 SVGAGI. Trimming removed 3 bases from V and 5 bases from J, with 16 bases in between.

This clone was observed at least ten times. The chain is built from TRBV7-2 and TRBJ2-5; D is perhaps TRBD2 (5 bases). There are 14 residues in the CDR3. V shed 5 bases and J shed 4 bases, with 14 bases lying between them. The germline V gene has CDR1 SGHTA and CDR2 FQGNSA. CDR3 DNA sequence: TGTGCCAGCAGCGACGGATCTGAGGGAGAGACCCAGTACTTC. Translated, it gives CASSDGSEGETQYF. Based on the CDR3 plus reference TRBV7-2 and TRBJ2-5, the full variable domain is GAGVSQSPSNKVTEKGKDVELRCDPISGHTALYWYRQSLGQGLEFLIYFQGNSAPDKSGLPSDRFSAERTGGSVSTLTIQRTQQEDSAVYLCASSDGSEGETQYFGPGTRLLVL.

As for this clone: Other DNA sequences within the sample encode an identical CDR3. V gene TRBV5-8 combines with J gene TRBJ1-4; TRBD1 aligns across 8 bases. Germline-derived CDR1 and CDR2 are SGHTS and YDEGEE. The CDR3 runs to 17 residues. The V gene end was trimmed by 0 bases and the J gene end by 1 base; junction bases not matched to a gene: 5. As DNA, the CDR3 is TGTGCCAGCAGCTTGGCGACAGGGGACGTAACTAATGAAAAACTGTTTTTT. This encodes CASSLATGDVTNEKLFF.

This clone was counted only a few times. The CDR3 end shows no conserved phenylalanine or tryptophan, and so a read error is likely. The CDR3 nucleotides read TGTGCCAGCAGCTTGACCCGTATTCCTCCCCTCCACTCT. Its translation is CASSLTRIPPLHS. The rearrangement joins TRBV5-6 to TRBJ1-6; no clear D gene. Trimming left V 1 base short and J 13 bases short, with 12 bases between. Germline V gene lookup returns CDR1 SGHDT and CDR2 YYEEEE. The CDR3 runs 13 residues.

The chain combines TRBV7-9 with TRBJ1-1; D uncertain. Trimming took off 5 bases at V and 8 bases at J, with 12 bases between the two ends. Germline V CDR1 and CDR2: SEHNR, FQNEAQ (reference sequence). The CDR3 length is 12 residues. The CDR3 spells CASSPYGMEAFF. The CDR3 DNA follows: TGTGCCAGCAGCCCTTACGGTATGGAAGCTTTCTTT.

This clone was counted a few times. The chain links TRBV7-9 to TRBJ2-7, with D perhaps matching TRBD2 (7 bases). The CDR3 has 16 residues. V lost 5 bases and J 8 bases, leaving 25 bases between the germline ends. Germline values: CDR1 SEHNR, CDR2 FQNEAQ (reference sequence). The CDR3, as DNA: TGTGCCAGCAGCCCCGGTTTCGGGGGGCTCGATACCCAGCAGTACTTC. It encodes CASSPGFGGLDTQQYF.

This clone occurred a few times. The chain joins TRBV2 to TRBJ1-3; 10 positions match TRBD1. This CDR3 contains 14 residues. V lost 6 bases to trimming and J lost 1 base; unmatched junction nucleotides: 0. Germline V CDR1 and CDR2: SNHLY, FYNNEI. Here the CDR3 DNA reads TGTGCCAGCAGGGGACAGGGGTCTGGAAACACCATATATTTT. Amino acid sequence: CASRGQGSGNTIYF.

This chain connects TRBV5-4 to TRBJ2-7, with 8 nucleotides matching TRBD2. The length of the CDR3 is 14 residues. V was pared by 3 bases and J by 4 bases, with 6 bases of the junction left unmatched. Per germline, CDR1 SGHNT and CDR2 YYREEE (reference sequence). CDR3 protein: CASSSGGARYEQYF. The CDR3 region has the DNA TGTGCCAGCAGCTCCGGGGGGGCGAGGTACGAGCAGTACTTC.

V is TRBV5-1 and J is TRBJ1-4; no firm D call. The CDR3 covers 15 residues. V was pared by 2 bases and J by 5 bases, with 13 bases between. Germline V CDR1 and CDR2: SGHRS, YFSETQ. The DNA of the CDR3 is TGCGCCAGCAGCTTTTCCGGGAGTGAAAATGAAAAACTGTTTTTT. This encodes CASSFSGSENEKLFF.

Concerning this clone itself: Other DNA sequences within the sample encode an identical CDR3. The chain recombines TRBV11-3 with TRBJ2-5, with 10 bases fitting TRBD2. This CDR3 region has 15 residues. V trimming: 1 base; J trimming: 3 bases; junction bases outside the gene matches: 2. Per the germline V gene, CDR1 is SGHNT and CDR2 is YENEEA. The chain's CDR3 is CASSLGLAGEETQYF. The CDR3 DNA sequence: TGTGCCAGCAGCTTAGGGCTAGCGGGGGAAGAGACCCAGTACTTC.

The chain links TRBV7-6 to TRBJ2-5; TRBD1 aligns across 7 bases. J gave up 3 bases and V 5 bases, and 12 bases lay outside the gene matches. Per germline, CDR1 SGHVS and CDR2 FNYEAQ. The CDR3 consists of 16 residues. The CDR3 reads CASSPRQGAVKETQYF. The CDR3 DNA reads TGTGCCAGCAGCCCCAGACAGGGAGCGGTAAAAGAGACCCAGTACTTC.